The present TCR beta chain was sequenced within a study of blood T cells in healthy people across ages. Study-wide results and caveats: Relative to aged donors, long-lived donors carried more naive CD4+ cells and displayed higher diversity.

CDR1 and CDR2 (germline): DFQATT, SNEGSKA (reference sequence). The CDR3 loop spans 15 amino acids. Trimming removed 4 bases from V and 3 bases from J; junction bases left unmatched: 12. Then a second PCR, running about 6 to 12 cycles, was carried out with a sample-barcoded 5' primer and a J-beta primer mix. TCRdb ran MiXCR on the 5' RACE reads and lists one entry per CDR3 protein. This table holds around 780,000 distinct CDR3 sequences, around a quarter found once. With regard to this clonotype: The antigen is undetermined.

The same sample was also used in a study of T cells of mothers and their children. That paper states: Normalized overlap was always slightly, never significantly, higher in related than unrelated mother-child pairs.

Sequencing was carried out using blood. The clonotype originates from a boy between 10 and 17 years old in good health. This rearrangement joins TRBV20-1 to TRBJ2-7, with TRBD1 identical over 7 bases. The CDR3 DNA reads TGCAGTGCTAAGTCCGACAGGGCGACAGTCTACGAGCAGTACTTC. The encoded protein is CSAKSDRATVYEQYF.